This record covers a single TCR beta chain. Its matching antigen is unknown. Trimming cost V 5 bases and J 4 bases; bases outside gene matches: 7. The CDR3 extends over 15 amino acids. Germline CDR1 SGHTA, CDR2 FQGTGA. The sample comes from a study of early stage breast cancer tumors. Study-wide findings and caveats: Commonly generated sequences made up most enriched TCRB sequences shared between patients. Compared with adjacent normal breast tissue, tumors showed 2 to 2.5-fold greater T cell density and higher clonality.

Each sample had two DNA replicates, roughly 0.5 ug blood or around 1.5 ug tissue. Some clones are missing from TCRdb's copy, which holds only in-frame ones; the method was immunoSEQ multiplex PCR. The sample shows some 75,000 clones, 65% to 80% of them seen only once. Material: blood. This clonotype originated in a person aged 55-75 years with breast cancer. This chain uses TRBV7-3 with TRBJ2-1; 8 positions agree with TRBD2. The CDR3 region has the DNA TGTGCCAGCAGCCCAAGATCTAGCGGGTACAATGAGCAGTTCTTC. Amino acid sequence: CASSPRSSGYNEQFF.